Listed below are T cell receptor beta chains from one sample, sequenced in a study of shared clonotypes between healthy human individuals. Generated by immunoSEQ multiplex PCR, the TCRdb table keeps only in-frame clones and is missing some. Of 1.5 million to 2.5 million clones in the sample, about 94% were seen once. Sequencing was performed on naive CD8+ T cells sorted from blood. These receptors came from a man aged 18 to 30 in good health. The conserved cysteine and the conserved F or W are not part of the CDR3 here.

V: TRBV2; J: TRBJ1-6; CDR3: ASSEDPSGETDSPLH
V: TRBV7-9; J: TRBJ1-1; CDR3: ASSGGPETEAF
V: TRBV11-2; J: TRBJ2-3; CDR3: ASSLVSGGDTQY
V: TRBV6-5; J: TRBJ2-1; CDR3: ASSYDSGDLDNEQF
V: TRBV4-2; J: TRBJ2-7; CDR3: ASSQVATSDDEQY
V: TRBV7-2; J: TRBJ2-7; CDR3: ASSLVRGPYEQY
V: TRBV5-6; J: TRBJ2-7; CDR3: ASSLVRGVYEQY
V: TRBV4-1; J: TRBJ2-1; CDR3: ASSQEGLASILLNEQF
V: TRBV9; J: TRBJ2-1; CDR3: ASSAPGLAAYNEQF
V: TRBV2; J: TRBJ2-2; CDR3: ASSEATSGRITGELF
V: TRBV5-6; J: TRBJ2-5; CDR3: ASSLVGEETQY
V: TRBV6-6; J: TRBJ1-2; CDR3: ASSSLQGIDYGYT
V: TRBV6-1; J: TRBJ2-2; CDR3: ASSGASGGFNTGELF
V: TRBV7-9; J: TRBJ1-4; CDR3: ASSWERGLTNEKLF
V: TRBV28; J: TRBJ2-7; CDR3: ASSRGAQGDEQY
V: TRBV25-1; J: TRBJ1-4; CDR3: ASSGSGVPNEKLF
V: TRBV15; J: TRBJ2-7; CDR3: ATSHPEGYYEQY
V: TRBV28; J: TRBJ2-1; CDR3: ASSLGRYNEQF
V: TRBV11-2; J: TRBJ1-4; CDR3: ASSLSTNEKLF
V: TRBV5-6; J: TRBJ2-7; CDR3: ASSLATSASYEQY
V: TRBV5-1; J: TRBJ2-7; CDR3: ASSLGAVSSYEQY
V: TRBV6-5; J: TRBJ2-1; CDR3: ATAEGRGSYNEQF
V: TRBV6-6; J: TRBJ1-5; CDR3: ASTLQGASNQPQH
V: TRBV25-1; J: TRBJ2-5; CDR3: ASSEGVAGEETQY
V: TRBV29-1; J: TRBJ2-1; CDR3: SVEESGIDTNEQF
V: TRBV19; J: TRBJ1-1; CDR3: ASSIDLNTEAF
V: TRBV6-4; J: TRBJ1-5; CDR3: ASSDSARGNNQPQH
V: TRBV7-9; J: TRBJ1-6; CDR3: ASSHSVSPLH
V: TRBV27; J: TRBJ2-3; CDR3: ASSLVIRTDTQY
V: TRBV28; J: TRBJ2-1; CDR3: ASSLDNEQF
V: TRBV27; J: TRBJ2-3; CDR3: ASIPFSEVPDTQY
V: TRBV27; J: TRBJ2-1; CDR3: ASSLYPGGAKDNEQF